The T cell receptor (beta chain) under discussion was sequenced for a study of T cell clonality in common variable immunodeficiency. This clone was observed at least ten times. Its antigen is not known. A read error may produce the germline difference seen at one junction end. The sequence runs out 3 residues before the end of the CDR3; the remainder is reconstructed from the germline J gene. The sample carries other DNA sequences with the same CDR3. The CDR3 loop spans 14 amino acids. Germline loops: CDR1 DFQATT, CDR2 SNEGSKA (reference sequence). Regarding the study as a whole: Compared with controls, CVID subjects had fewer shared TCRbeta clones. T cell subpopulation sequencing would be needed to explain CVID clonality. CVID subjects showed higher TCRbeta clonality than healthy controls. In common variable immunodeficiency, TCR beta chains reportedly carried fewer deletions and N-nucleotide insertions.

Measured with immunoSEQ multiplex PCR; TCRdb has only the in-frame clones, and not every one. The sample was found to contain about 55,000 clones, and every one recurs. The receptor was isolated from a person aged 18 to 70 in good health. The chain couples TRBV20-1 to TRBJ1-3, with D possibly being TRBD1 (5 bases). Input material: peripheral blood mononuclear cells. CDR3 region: CSASRDYSGNTIYF. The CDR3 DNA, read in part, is TGCAGTGCTAGTAGGGACTACTCTGGAAACACG.